Listed here are 22 T cell receptor beta chains from one sample, sequenced in a study of shared clonotypes between healthy human individuals. Clones were sequenced by immunoSEQ multiplex PCR, and TCRdb holds only the in-frame ones, with some missing. The sample consists of 2 million to 3 million clones, 93% of them appearing once. Sequencing was done on a sample of naive CD4+ T cells from PBMCs. The subset is: CD45RA+ positively selected. These receptors all come from a man in his late teens or twenties in good health. Some clones in this sample may be carry-over from other donors' samples.

The rearrangement uses TRBV2 and TRBJ1-2; TRBD1 matches at 9 bases. The junction had 10 bases not matched to a gene; V was cut back by 4 bases and J by 1 base. This CDR3 is 17 amino acids long. Per germline, CDR1 SNHLY and CDR2 FYNNEI. The CDR3 sequence: CASSGWGQGSFNYGYTF. The CDR3 DNA reads TGTGCCAGCAGTGGTTGGGGACAGGGAAGTTTTAACTATGGCTACACCTTC. The full variable domain, its missing parts supplied by reference TRBV2 and TRBJ1-2, is EPEVTQTPSHQVTQMGQEVILRCVPISNHLYFYWYRQILGQKVEFLVSFYNNEISEKSEIFDDQFSVERPDGSNFTLKIRSTKLEDSAMYFCASSGWGQGSFNYGYTFGSGTRLTVV.

This sequence joins TRBV6-1 and TRBJ1-5; possibly TRBD1 for D (5 bases). Germline assignment: CDR1 MNHNS and CDR2 SASEGT. Between the trimmed V and J ends, which lost 4 bases and 7 bases, there was a span of 14 bases. The CDR3 contains 14 residues. The CDR3, as DNA: TGTGCCAGCAGTGTCCAGGTGGGGGACCAGCCCCAGCATTTT. Translating it yields CASSVQVGDQPQHF.

This clone was recorded once. V usage is TRBV19 and J usage is TRBJ1-5; D is perhaps TRBD1 (5 bases). Germline V gives CDR1 LNHDA, CDR2 SQIVND (reference sequence). The CDR3 has 15 residues. Trimming stripped 2 bases from V and 6 bases from J, with 14 bases between. The CDR3 here is CASSILEAGLQPQHF. The CDR3 DNA reads as TGTGCCAGTAGTATACTTGAGGCAGGGCTTCAGCCCCAGCATTTT.

This clone has only one observation. The chain uses TRBV27 and TRBJ2-4; D is tentatively TRBD1 or TRBD2 (5 bases each). Germline V CDR1 and CDR2: MNHEY, SMNVEV (reference sequence). The V end lost 10 bases, the J end lost 10 bases, and 26 bases lay between the germline ends. This CDR3 region has 15 residues. DNA for the CDR3: TGTGCCACCGATCACCGGGACCCACTCTCATTTATTCAGTACTTC. This codes for CATDHRDPLSFIQYF.

The rearrangement uses TRBV10-3 and TRBJ1-4, with 8 bases aligning to TRBD1. Per germline, CDR1 ENHRY and CDR2 SYGVKD. The J segment lost 0 bases and the V segment lost 8 bases, leaving 8 bases of the junction unmatched. CDR3 length: 16 residues. The CDR3 region has the DNA TGTGCCATCTCCTCAACAGGGGGTCCAACTAATGAAAAACTGTTTTTT. Translating gives CAISSTGGPTNEKLFF.

This sequence joins TRBV4-1 and TRBJ2-1; tentatively, D is TRBD2 (6 bases). This CDR3 region has 17 residues. V lost 1 base to trimming and J lost 0 bases, with 13 bases between them. Germline CDR1 reads MGHRA; CDR2 reads YSYEKL. This CDR3 reads CASSQAPSESSYNEQFF. DNA of the CDR3: TGCGCCAGCAGCCAAGCTCCTAGCGAAAGCTCCTACAATGAGCAGTTCTTC.

The chain has TRBV5-1 and TRBJ1-2, with 8 bases fitting TRBD1. In germline, CDR1 is SGHRS, CDR2 YFSETQ. The CDR3 is 14 amino acids. V was clipped by 3 bases and J by 9 bases; unmatched bases: 10. CDR3 loop: CASSSGTGPKSYTF. The CDR3 coding sequence is TGCGCCAGCAGCTCCGGGACAGGCCCAAAGAGCTACACCTTC.

The J gene is TRBJ2-1, the V gene TRBV5-1, with 10 bases lining up with TRBD2. V shed 4 bases, J shed 4 bases, and the junction held 8 bases outside the gene matches. The CDR3 is 16 amino acids. The V gene's germline CDR1 is SGHRS and CDR2 YFSETQ. The CDR3 loop is CASSGAGTSAYNEQFF. Written as DNA, the CDR3 is TGCGCCAGCAGCGGAGCCGGGACTAGCGCGTACAATGAGCAGTTCTTC.

CDR3 amino acids: CASSLGGGQDSLNYGYTF. The CDR3 bases are TGTGCCAGCAGCTTGGGCGGGGGCCAAGACAGCCTTAACTATGGCTACACCTTC. The rearrangement joins TRBV5-4 to TRBJ1-2; perhaps TRBD1 as D (6 bases). V was trimmed by 0 bases and J by 1 base, leaving 19 bases between them. In germline, CDR1 is SGHNT, CDR2 YYREEE (reference sequence). This CDR3 contains 18 residues.

The chain employs TRBV5-1 and TRBJ1-5; D unresolved. V dropped 2 bases and J dropped 4 bases, with 10 bases sitting between them. Germline V CDR1 and CDR2: SGHRS, YFSETQ. The CDR3 is made up of 14 amino acids. As DNA, the CDR3 is TGCGCCAGCAGCTTCTTTCCCGGGAATCAGCCCCAGCATTTT. This sequence encodes CASSFFPGNQPQHF.

The gene calls are TRBV10-1 and TRBJ2-1, with 8 bases fitting TRBD2. Losses at the gene ends were 1 base for V and 8 bases for J; bases not matched to a gene: 4. The length of the CDR3 is 14 residues. Looked up from germline, CDR1 is WNHNN and CDR2 is SYGVQD (reference sequence). CDR3 loop: CASSEWTSPDEQFF. The CDR3 DNA reads as TGCGCCAGCAGTGAGTGGACTAGCCCCGATGAGCAGTTCTTC.

This chain connects TRBV5-6 to TRBJ1-2; maybe TRBD1 (5 bases). V gave up 2 bases and J gave up 7 bases, with 12 bases separating them. Germline-derived CDR1 and CDR2 are SGHDT and YYEEEE. CDR3 length: 13 residues. This chain's CDR3 is CASSFEQAGGYTF. CDR3 nucleotides: TGTGCCAGCAGCTTCGAACAGGCAGGTGGCTACACCTTC.

The chain carries TRBV15 and TRBJ2-1, with 9 bases matching TRBD2. The V gene's germline CDR1 is LNHNV and CDR2 YYDKDF (reference sequence). Germline trimming cut 0 bases from V and 8 bases from J; bases unmatched to any gene: 8. This CDR3 has 16 amino acids. The CDR3 reads CATSRDGRLADHEQFF. The CDR3 bases are TGTGCCACCAGCAGAGACGGAAGACTAGCGGATCATGAGCAGTTCTTC.

This clone was picked up one time. The chain links TRBV27 to TRBJ2-7, with 7 nucleotides matching TRBD2. The V segment lost 2 bases and the J segment 6 bases; nucleotides outside the gene matches: 7. The germline V gene encodes CDR1 MNHEY and CDR2 SMNVEV (reference sequence). The CDR3 is 14 residues long. CDR3 bases: TGTGCCAGCAGTTTAGAGGGGAAGCGGGGCGAGCAGTACTTC. Its protein is CASSLEGKRGEQYF.

This clone was found once. This sequence joins TRBV6-1 and TRBJ2-2; D perhaps matches TRBD1 (6 bases). Trimming removed 2 bases from V and 5 bases from J, with 12 bases in between. The CDR3 runs to 15 residues. Germline V gives CDR1 MNHNS, CDR2 SASEGT. The CDR3 nucleotides are TGTGCCAGCAGTGAACCCGGCCAGGGGACCGGGGAGCTGTTTTTT. Amino acids: CASSEPGQGTGELFF.

V usage is TRBV11-2 and J usage is TRBJ2-4; no clear D. CDR1 and CDR2 from the germline V gene are SGHAT and FQNNGV. Trimming left V 6 bases short and J 8 bases short, with 11 bases between. The CDR3 covers 12 residues. CDR3 in DNA: TGTGCCAGCAGACCAGACCTGGACATTCAGTACTTC. Translated: CASRPDLDIQYF.

The rearrangement links TRBV2 to TRBJ1-1; no definite D call. The V gene's germline CDR1 is SNHLY and CDR2 FYNNEI. This CDR3 is 14 amino acids long. Trimming took 4 bases from V and 6 from J, leaving 15 bases between them. In DNA, the CDR3 is TGTGCCAGCAGTGTTATCTTCGCGTCTGCTGAAGCTTTCTTT. Translated: CASSVIFASAEAFF.

This chain joins TRBV27 and TRBJ1-5, with TRBD1 as a possible D gene (5 bases). The CDR3 extends over 13 amino acids. CDR1 and CDR2 (germline): MNHEY, SMNVEV (reference sequence). Trimming left V 2 bases short and J 9 bases short, with 11 bases between. CDR3 protein: CASSLRGVSPQHF. In DNA, the CDR3 is TGTGCCAGCAGTTTACGGGGCGTATCGCCCCAGCATTTT.

The rearrangement uses TRBV7-6 and TRBJ2-7; D not certain. Trimming took 5 bases from V and 0 from J, leaving 8 bases between them. This CDR3 is 13 amino acids long. CDR1 and CDR2 from the germline V gene are SGHVS and FNYEAQ. CDR3: CASSPPLSYEQYF. The CDR3 DNA follows: TGTGCCAGCAGCCCACCCCTCTCCTACGAGCAGTACTTC.

A single count supports this clone. Mismatch with germline at one junction end may stem from a read error. This chain uses TRBV5-1 with TRBJ2-1; a possible D gene is TRBD2 (5 bases). The CDR3 spans 16 residues. Per the germline V gene, CDR1 is SGHRS and CDR2 is YFSETQ. CDR3 nucleotide sequence: TGCGCCAGCACCTTGGGCCGGACGGGGAAAGTCAATGAGCAGTTCTTC. Protein sequence: CASTLGRTGKVNEQFF.

This clone showed up just once. In the same sample, other DNA sequences code for this CDR3. This rearrangement joins TRBV7-9 to TRBJ2-4; D remains unclear. Germline V gene data show CDR1 as SEHNR and CDR2 as FQNEAQ (reference sequence). Deletions cut 1 base from V and 1 base from J, with 5 bases between. The CDR3 is 14 amino acids. In DNA, the CDR3 is TGTGCCAGCAGCTTAGGGGTCGCCAAAAACATTCAGTACTTC. This codes for CASSLGVAKNIQYF.

V usage is TRBV18 and J usage is TRBJ1-5; no firm D call. V lost 3 bases to trimming and J lost 5 bases, with 11 bases between them. The CDR3 has 14 residues. Germline CDR1 and CDR2: KGHSH and LQKENI. In DNA form, the CDR3 reads TGTGCCAGCTCACCCAACCCGACCGATCAGCCCCAGCATTTT. Translation: CASSPNPTDQPQHF.